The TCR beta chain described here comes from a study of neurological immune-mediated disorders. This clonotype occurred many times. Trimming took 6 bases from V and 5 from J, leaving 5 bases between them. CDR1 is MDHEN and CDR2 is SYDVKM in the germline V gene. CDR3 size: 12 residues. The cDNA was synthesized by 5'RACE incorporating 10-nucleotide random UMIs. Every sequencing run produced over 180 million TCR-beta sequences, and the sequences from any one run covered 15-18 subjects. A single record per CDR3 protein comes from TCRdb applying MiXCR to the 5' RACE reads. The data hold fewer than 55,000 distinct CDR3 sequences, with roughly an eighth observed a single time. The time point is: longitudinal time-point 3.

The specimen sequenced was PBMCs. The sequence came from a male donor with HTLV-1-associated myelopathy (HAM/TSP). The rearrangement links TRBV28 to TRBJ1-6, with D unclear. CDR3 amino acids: CASRKNNSPLHF. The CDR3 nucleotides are TGTGCCAGCAGAAAAAATAATTCACCCCTCCACTTT.